The 24 T cell receptor beta chains below all came from one sample that was sequenced in a study of T-cell memory formation after mild COVID-19. TCRdb independently ran MiXCR on the 5' RACE reads; one entry per CDR3 protein. The sample holds roughly 190,000 distinct CDR3 sequences; about 27% are singletons and the top ten take roughly 10%. The sample taken for sequencing was PBMCs or a T cell subset sorted from them (not recorded which). All receptors come from an adult woman who had mild COVID-19 (a few samples of this study predate the infection). Cell type and time point are not known.

This clonotype was recorded a few times. The chain is built from TRBV4-1 and TRBJ2-7, with 13 bases that match TRBD2. Germline V gene data show CDR1 as MGHRA and CDR2 as YSYEKL. Germline trimming cut 1 base from V and 2 bases from J; bases unmatched to any gene: 11. The CDR3 length is 19 residues. CDR3 region: CASSQVQLAGGLGTYEQYF. In DNA form, the CDR3 reads TGCGCCAGCAGCCAAGTTCAACTAGCGGGGGGGCTGGGGACCTACGAGCAGTACTTC.

The chain combines TRBV27 with TRBJ1-1, with TRBD1 as a possible D gene (6 bases). CDR1 is MNHEY and CDR2 is SMNVEV in the germline V gene (reference sequence). Trimming pared 8 bases from V and 3 bases from J, leaving 19 bases between. The CDR3 contains 15 residues. The DNA of the CDR3 is TGTGCCAGCCCCCTGAATCAGGACAGTTACACTGAAGCTTTCTTT. It translates to CASPLNQDSYTEAFF.

V is TRBV19 and J is TRBJ2-7, with 11 nucleotides matching TRBD1. Germline CDR1 LNHDA, CDR2 SQIVND (reference sequence). The CDR3 extends over 14 amino acids. The J segment lost 3 bases and the V segment lost 6 bases, leaving 4 bases of the junction unmatched. CDR3 DNA sequence: TGTGCCAGTAGGAGGGGACAGGGGGTCTACGAGCAGTACTTC. This translates into CASRRGQGVYEQYF.

This clonotype was observed a few times. The V call is TRBV2, the J call TRBJ1-1; D unclear. CDR3 length equals 11 residues. Germline V gives CDR1 SNHLY, CDR2 FYNNEI. Trimming stripped 6 bases from V and 8 bases from J, with 10 bases between. CDR3 region: CASSGGGEAFF. The CDR3 DNA reads as TGTGCCAGCAGCGGTGGAGGGGAAGCTTTCTTT.

The rearrangement links TRBV6-6 to TRBJ1-5; D possibly corresponds to TRBD1 (5 bases). Between the trimmed V and J ends, which lost 6 bases and 0 bases, there was a span of 9 bases. CDR3 size: 14 residues. Germline V gene lookup returns CDR1 MNHNY and CDR2 SVGAGI (reference sequence). This chain's CDR3 is CASSHRNSNQPQHF. The CDR3 DNA reads TGTGCCAGCAGCCACAGGAATAGCAATCAGCCCCAGCATTTT.

This clonotype occurred a few times. This chain links TRBV15 with TRBJ1-5; no definite D call. In germline, CDR1 is LNHNV, CDR2 YYDKDF (reference sequence). The CDR3 extends over 14 amino acids. V shed 4 bases and J shed 6 bases, with 13 bases lying between them. The CDR3 DNA follows: TGTGCCACCAGCACAAGGGCGACTACTCAGCCCCAGCATTTT. Amino acid sequence: CATSTRATTQPQHF.

The rearrangement uses TRBV7-3 and TRBJ2-5, with D possibly called TRBD1 or TRBD2 (6 bases each). The length of the CDR3 is 16 residues. CDR1 is SGHTA, CDR2 FQGTGA, per germline. The V end lost 2 bases, the J end lost 6 bases, and 19 bases lay between the germline ends. The CDR3 DNA follows: TGTGCCAGCAGCTTAGACAGGACGTCCGGCGGGAAGACCCAGTACTTC. Translation gives CASSLDRTSGGKTQYF.

The chain is built from TRBV3-1 and TRBJ1-4; possible D gene TRBD1, 6 bases. The length of the CDR3 is 14 residues. Germline V gives CDR1 LGHDT, CDR2 YNNKEL (reference sequence). V dropped 4 bases and J dropped 4 bases, with 10 bases sitting between them. For the CDR3, the DNA is TGTGCCAGCAGCCGGGGACACCTTAATGAAAAACTGTTTTTT. Protein product: CASSRGHLNEKLFF.

The chain recombines TRBV27 with TRBJ2-2; D not resolved. The germline CDR1 and CDR2 sequences are MNHEY and SMNVEV (reference sequence). V lost 5 bases and J 6 bases, leaving 19 bases between the germline ends. This CDR3 has 16 amino acids. The CDR3 nucleotides read TGTGCCAGCAGTGCCTCTAGTCCCGGTCTTGCCGGGGAGCTGTTTTTT. This encodes CASSASSPGLAGELFF.

The chain recombines TRBV6-6 with TRBJ2-7; 7 positions match TRBD1. After removal of 4 bases from V and 5 bases from J, the junction contained 11 bases not matched to a gene. This CDR3 spans 15 amino acids. The germline V gene encodes CDR1 MNHNY and CDR2 SVGAGI (reference sequence). The CDR3 reads CASSSSGTVVNEQYF. For the CDR3, the DNA is TGTGCCAGCAGTTCATCCGGGACAGTAGTAAACGAGCAGTACTTC.

This clonotype showed up just a few times. The chain uses TRBV7-9 and TRBJ2-2; D may match TRBD1 or TRBD2 (6 bases each). The CDR3 is 17 residues long. Germline V CDR1 and CDR2: SEHNR, FQNEAQ (reference sequence). V lost 7 bases to trimming and J lost 3 bases, with 21 bases between them. CDR3 coding DNA: TGTGCCAGCACCCCCTCCCTCGGGGGCTCACACACCGGGGAGCTGTTTTTT. Its translation is CASTPSLGGSHTGELFF. Drawing the rest from reference TRBV7-9 and TRBJ2-2, the complete variable domain is DTGVSQNPRHKITKRGQNVTFRCDPISEHNRLYWYRQTLGQGPEFLTYFQNEAQLEKSRLLSDRFSAERPKGSFSTLEIQRTEQGDSAMYLCASTPSLGGSHTGELFFGEGSRLTVL.

This clonotype was observed a few times. The rearrangement links TRBV11-3 to TRBJ2-7; D gene unclear. The ends were cut back, 0 bases at V and 9 bases at J, with 9 bases in the middle. This CDR3 region has 12 residues. Per the germline V gene, CDR1 is SGHNT and CDR2 is YENEEA. This CDR3 reads CASSLDREVQYF. The CDR3 nucleotides are TGTGCCAGCAGCTTAGATCGAGAAGTGCAGTACTTC.

This chain links TRBV29-1 with TRBJ2-5, with D maybe TRBD2 (6 bases). Germline CDR1 is SQVTM and CDR2 is ANQGSEA. The CDR3 is 15 amino acids. V gave up 7 bases and J gave up 1 base, with 19 bases separating them. The CDR3 loop reads CSATRGTGGQETQYF. CDR3 coding DNA: TGCAGCGCCACTCGGGGTACCGGGGGCCAAGAGACCCAGTACTTC.

This clonotype occurred a few times. V gene TRBV6-6 combines with J gene TRBJ2-7; D gene uncertain. Germline-derived CDR1 and CDR2 are MNHNY and SVGAGI (reference sequence). This CDR3 is built from 11 residues. Trimming pared 5 bases from V and 8 bases from J, leaving 10 bases between. The CDR3 coding sequence is TGTGCCAGCAGTAGGGATTTGAAGCAGTACTTC. It codes for CASSRDLKQYF.

This clonotype showed up just a few times. The V and J genes are TRBV6-5 and TRBJ2-3, with D unclear. V shed 6 bases and J shed 6 bases, with 16 bases lying between them. Looked up from germline, CDR1 is MNHEY and CDR2 is SVGAGI. CDR3 length: 14 amino acids. The CDR3 protein is CASRGPTDVDTQYF. As DNA, the CDR3 is TGTGCCAGCAGGGGCCCGACCGATGTCGATACGCAGTATTTT.

V is TRBV27 and J is TRBJ2-7, with 9 positions matching TRBD2. The CDR3 extends over 16 amino acids. Germline V CDR1 and CDR2: MNHEY, SMNVEV (reference sequence). The ends lost 5 bases at V and 1 base at J; junction bases unmatched: 9. CDR3 amino acids: CASSIAGGPSSYEQYF. The CDR3 DNA is TGTGCCAGCAGTATCGCGGGAGGGCCGAGTTCCTACGAGCAGTACTTC.

The chain recombines TRBV6-4 with TRBJ2-1, with D perhaps assigned TRBD1 or TRBD2 (5 bases each). The ends were cut back, 5 bases at V and 8 bases at J, with 13 bases in the middle. Per the germline V gene, CDR1 is MRHNA and CDR2 is SNTAGT. CDR3 length: 13 residues. The CDR3 DNA follows: TGTGCCAGCAGTAGAGGGGCGATCGATGAGCAGTTCTTC. It specifies CASSRGAIDEQFF.

The genes are TRBV24-1 and TRBJ2-7; 8 bases line up with TRBD1. After removal of 4 bases from V and 4 bases from J, the junction contained 8 bases not matched to a gene. The CDR3 loop spans 15 amino acids. From germline, CDR1 is KGHDR and CDR2 SFDVKD. The DNA of the CDR3 is TGTGCCACCAGTGACTCCGGGACAGGAAATTACGAGCAGTACTTC. Protein sequence: CATSDSGTGNYEQYF.

The V call is TRBV27, the J call TRBJ2-7; 7 nucleotides agree with TRBD2. CDR3 size: 14 residues. The germline CDR1 and CDR2 sequences are MNHEY and SMNVEV (reference sequence). V lost 5 bases to trimming and J lost 7 bases; unmatched junction nucleotides: 11. CDR3 loop: CASSILGAAGEQYF. The CDR3 nucleotides are TGTGCCAGCAGTATCCTTGGGGCAGCGGGAGAGCAGTACTTC.

V is TRBV9 and J is TRBJ2-4; D gene unclear. Per germline, CDR1 SGDLS and CDR2 YYNGEE. Trimming left V 7 bases short and J 6 bases short, with 5 bases between. The CDR3 has 10 residues. The DNA of the CDR3 is TGTGCCAGCGGCGGAAACATTCAGTACTTC. Translating it yields CASGGNIQYF. Full variable domain (missing parts from reference TRBV9 and TRBJ2-4): DSGVTQTPKHLITATGQRVTLRCSPRSGDLSVYWYQQSLDQGLQFLIQYYNGEERAKGNILERFSAQQFPDLHSELNLSSLELGDSALYFCASGGNIQYFGAGTRLSVL.

This chain uses TRBV10-3 with TRBJ1-2; D ambiguous. The ends were cut back, 0 bases at V and 7 bases at J, with 6 bases in the middle. CDR1 and CDR2 (germline): ENHRY, SYGVKD. The CDR3 consists of 12 residues. The CDR3 DNA follows: TGTGCCATCAGTGAGTCGAGCAGTGGCTACACCTTC. Translated, it gives CAISESSSGYTF.

V and J are TRBV27 and TRBJ2-7, with unresolved D. V dropped 2 bases and J dropped 3 bases, with 8 bases sitting between them. The CDR3 is 13 amino acids. Germline assignment: CDR1 MNHEY and CDR2 SMNVEV (reference sequence). CDR3 loop: CASSLSRHYEQYF. CDR3 sequence (DNA): TGTGCCAGCAGTTTAAGCCGTCACTACGAGCAGTACTTC.

This clonotype appeared a few times. Written as DNA, the CDR3 is TGTGCCAGCAGTTCAGGGGGGGCTGGTGAGCAGTTCTTC. It specifies CASSSGGAGEQFF. V and J are TRBV12-3 or TRBV12-4 and TRBJ2-1; D tentatively reads TRBD1 or TRBD2 (7 bases each). This CDR3 has 13 residues. V gave up 4 bases and J gave up 9 bases, with 13 bases separating them.

The chain joins TRBV30 to TRBJ2-3; D possibly matches TRBD1 or TRBD2 (5 bases each). The CDR3 totals 14 residues. Germline V CDR1 and CDR2: GTSNPN, SVGIG (reference sequence). Deletions cut 5 bases from V and 3 bases from J, with 15 bases between. Here the CDR3 DNA reads TGTGCCTGGGGCGACGAGGGGCTGACAGATACGCAGTATTTT. The encoded protein is CAWGDEGLTDTQYF. Full variable domain (remainder filled in from reference TRBV30 and TRBJ2-3): SQTIHQWPATLVQPVGSPLSLECTVEGTSNPNLYWYRQAAGRGLQLLFYSVGIGQISSEVPQNLSASRPQDRQFILSSKKLLLSDSGFYLCAWGDEGLTDTQYFGPGTRLTVL.